This T cell receptor (beta chain) stems from a study of blood T cell repertoires in COVID-19. Overall study: The origin of the acute and convalescent COVID-19 samples was the United States, Italy and Spain.

V was shortened by 3 bases and J by 1 base, with 7 bases between the two germline ends. Germline CDR1 PRHDT, CDR2 FYEKMQ (reference sequence). The CDR3 totals 14 residues. Notes on this clone: With a much larger clone just one base away, this may be a read error.

This table comes from immunoSEQ multiplex PCR, and its TCRdb copy is limited to in-frame clones, with some not included. The sample has 100,000 to 150,000 clones; approximately 81% are singletons. Sequenced: peripheral blood. This sequence was found in a woman in her fifties or sixties with acute or convalescent COVID-19. The chain carries TRBV13 and TRBJ1-5; the D gene is possibly TRBD1 (6 bases). This CDR3 reads CASSLGQSNQPQHF. DNA for the CDR3: TGTGCCAGCAGCTTGGGACAAAGCAATCAGCCCCAGCATTTT.